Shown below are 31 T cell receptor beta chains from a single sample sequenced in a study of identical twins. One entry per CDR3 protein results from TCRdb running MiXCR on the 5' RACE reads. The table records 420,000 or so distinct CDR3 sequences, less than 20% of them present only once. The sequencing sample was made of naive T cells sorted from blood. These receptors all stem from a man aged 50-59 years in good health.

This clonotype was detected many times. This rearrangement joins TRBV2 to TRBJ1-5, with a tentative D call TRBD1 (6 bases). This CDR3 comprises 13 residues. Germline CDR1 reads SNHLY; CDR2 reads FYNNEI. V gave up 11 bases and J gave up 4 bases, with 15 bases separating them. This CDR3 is CASTRDRNQPQHF. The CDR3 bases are TGTGCCTCCACCAGAGACAGGAATCAGCCCCAGCATTTT.

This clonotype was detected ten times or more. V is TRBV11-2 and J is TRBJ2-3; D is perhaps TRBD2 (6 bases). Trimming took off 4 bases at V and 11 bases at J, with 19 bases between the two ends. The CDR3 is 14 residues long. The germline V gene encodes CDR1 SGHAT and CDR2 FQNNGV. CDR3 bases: TGTGCCAGCAGCTCGCACCCTCTGGAGGGGAGGCAGTATTTT. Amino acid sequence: CASSSHPLEGRQYF.

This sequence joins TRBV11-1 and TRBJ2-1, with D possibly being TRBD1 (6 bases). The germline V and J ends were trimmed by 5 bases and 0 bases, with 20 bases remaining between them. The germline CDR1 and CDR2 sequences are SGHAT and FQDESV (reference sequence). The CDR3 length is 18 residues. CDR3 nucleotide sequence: TGTGCCAGCAGCGACGACAGGATAGGAGCCCGCTCCTACAATGAGCAGTTCTTC. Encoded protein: CASSDDRIGARSYNEQFF. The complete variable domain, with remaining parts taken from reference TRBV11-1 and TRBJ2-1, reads EAEVAQSPRYKITEKSQAVAFWCDPISGHATLYWYRQILGQGPELLVQFQDESVVDDSQLPKDRFSAERLKGVDSTLKIQPAELGDSAMYLCASSDDRIGARSYNEQFFGPGTRLTVL.

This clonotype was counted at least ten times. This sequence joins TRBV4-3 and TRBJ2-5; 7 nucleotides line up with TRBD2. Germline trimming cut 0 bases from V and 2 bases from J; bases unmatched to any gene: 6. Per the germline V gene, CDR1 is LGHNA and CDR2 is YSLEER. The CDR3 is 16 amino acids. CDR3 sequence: CASSQDRSGVQETQYF. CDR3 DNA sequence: TGCGCCAGCAGCCAAGATAGGAGCGGGGTACAAGAGACCCAGTACTTC.

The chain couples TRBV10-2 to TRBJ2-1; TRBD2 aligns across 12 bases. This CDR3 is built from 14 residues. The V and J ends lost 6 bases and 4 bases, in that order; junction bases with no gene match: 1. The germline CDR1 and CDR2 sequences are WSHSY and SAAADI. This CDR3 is CASRGLAGYNEQFF. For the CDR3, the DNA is TGCGCCAGCAGAGGACTAGCGGGGTACAATGAGCAGTTCTTC.

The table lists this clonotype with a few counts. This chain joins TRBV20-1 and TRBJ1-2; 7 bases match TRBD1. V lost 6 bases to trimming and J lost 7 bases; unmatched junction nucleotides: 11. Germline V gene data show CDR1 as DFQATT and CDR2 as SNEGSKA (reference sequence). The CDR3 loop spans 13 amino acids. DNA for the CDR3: TGCAGTGCCCCTGTAGGGGGCGCAGGTGGCTACACCTTC. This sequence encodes CSAPVGGAGGYTF.

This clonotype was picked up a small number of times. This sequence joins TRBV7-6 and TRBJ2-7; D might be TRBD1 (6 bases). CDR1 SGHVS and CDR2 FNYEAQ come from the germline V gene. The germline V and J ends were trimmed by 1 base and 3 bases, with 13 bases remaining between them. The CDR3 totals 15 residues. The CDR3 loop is CASSLGQGIRYEQYF. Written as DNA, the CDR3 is TGTGCCAGCAGCTTAGGGCAGGGGATACGCTACGAGCAGTACTTC.

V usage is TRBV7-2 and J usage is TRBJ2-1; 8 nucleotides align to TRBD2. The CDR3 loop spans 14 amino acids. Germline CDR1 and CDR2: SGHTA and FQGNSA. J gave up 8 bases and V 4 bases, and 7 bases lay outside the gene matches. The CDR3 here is CASSSWTSRDEQFF. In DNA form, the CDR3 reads TGTGCCAGCAGCTCCTGGACTAGCCGAGATGAGCAGTTCTTC.

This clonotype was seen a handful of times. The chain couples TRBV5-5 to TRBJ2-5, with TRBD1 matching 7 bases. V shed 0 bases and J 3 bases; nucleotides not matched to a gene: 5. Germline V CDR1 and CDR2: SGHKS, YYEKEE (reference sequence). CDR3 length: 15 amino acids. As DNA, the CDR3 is TGTGCCAGCAGCTTGGTTACAGGGGCCAAAGAGACCCAGTACTTC. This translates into CASSLVTGAKETQYF.

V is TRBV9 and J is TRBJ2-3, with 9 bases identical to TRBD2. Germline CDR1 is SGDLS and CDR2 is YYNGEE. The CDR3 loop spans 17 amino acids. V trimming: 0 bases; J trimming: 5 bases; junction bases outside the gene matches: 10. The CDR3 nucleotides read TGTGCCAGCAGCGTAGGGGTTAGCGGGGGATCAGAAGATACGCAGTATTTT. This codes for CASSVGVSGGSEDTQYF.

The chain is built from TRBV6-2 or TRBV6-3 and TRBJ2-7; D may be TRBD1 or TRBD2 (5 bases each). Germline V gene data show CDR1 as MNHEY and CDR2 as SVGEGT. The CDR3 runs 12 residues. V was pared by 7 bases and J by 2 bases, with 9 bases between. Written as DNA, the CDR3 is TGTGCCAGCAAGCAGGGAGCCTACGAGCAGTACTTC. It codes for CASKQGAYEQYF.

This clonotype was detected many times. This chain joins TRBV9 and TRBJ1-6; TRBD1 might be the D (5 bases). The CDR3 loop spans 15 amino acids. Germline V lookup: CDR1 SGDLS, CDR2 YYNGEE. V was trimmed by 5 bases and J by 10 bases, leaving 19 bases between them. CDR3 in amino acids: CASSLGGESRSPLHF. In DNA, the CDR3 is TGTGCCAGCAGTCTTGGAGGGGAGTCACGATCACCCCTCCACTTT.

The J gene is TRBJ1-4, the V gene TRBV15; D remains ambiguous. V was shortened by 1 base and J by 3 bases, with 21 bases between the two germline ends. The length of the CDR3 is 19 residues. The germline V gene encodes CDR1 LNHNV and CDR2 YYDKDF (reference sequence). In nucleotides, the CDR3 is TGTGCCACCAGCAGAGGCTTCGGTCGGTGGGAAACGGCTAATGAAAAACTGTTTTTT. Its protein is CATSRGFGRWETANEKLFF.

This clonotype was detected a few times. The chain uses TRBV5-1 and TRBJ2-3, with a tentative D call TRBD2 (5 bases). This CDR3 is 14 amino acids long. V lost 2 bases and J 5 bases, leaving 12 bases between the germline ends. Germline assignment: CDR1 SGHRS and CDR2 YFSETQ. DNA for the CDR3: TGCGCCAGCAGCTTACGAGTCGAGGGAGATACGCAGTATTTT. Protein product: CASSLRVEGDTQYF. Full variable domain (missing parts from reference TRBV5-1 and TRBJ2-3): KAGVTQTPRYLIKTRGQQVTLSCSPISGHRSVSWYQQTPGQGLQFLFEYFSETQRNKGNFPGRFSGRQFSNSRSEMNVSTLELGDSALYLCASSLRVEGDTQYFGPGTRLTVL.

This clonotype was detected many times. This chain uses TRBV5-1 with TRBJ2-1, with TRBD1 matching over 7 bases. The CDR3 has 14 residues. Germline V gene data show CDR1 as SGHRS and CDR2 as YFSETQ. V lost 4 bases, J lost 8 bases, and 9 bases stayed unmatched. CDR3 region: CASSPRTGLDEQFF. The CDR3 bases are TGCGCCAGCAGCCCGCGGACAGGCCTCGATGAGCAGTTCTTC.

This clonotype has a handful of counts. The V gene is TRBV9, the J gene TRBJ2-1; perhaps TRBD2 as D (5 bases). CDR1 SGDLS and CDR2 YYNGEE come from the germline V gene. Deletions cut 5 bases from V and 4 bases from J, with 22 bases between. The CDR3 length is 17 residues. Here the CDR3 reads CASSPEGDAVLYNEQFF. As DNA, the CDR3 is TGTGCCAGCAGTCCCGAGGGAGACGCGGTACTATACAATGAGCAGTTCTTC.

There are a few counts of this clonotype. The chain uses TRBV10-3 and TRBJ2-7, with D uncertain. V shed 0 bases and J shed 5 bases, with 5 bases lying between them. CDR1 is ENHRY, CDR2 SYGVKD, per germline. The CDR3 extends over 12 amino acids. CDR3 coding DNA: TGTGCCATCAGTGAGTCGGGCAACGAGCAGTACTTC. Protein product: CAISESGNEQYF.

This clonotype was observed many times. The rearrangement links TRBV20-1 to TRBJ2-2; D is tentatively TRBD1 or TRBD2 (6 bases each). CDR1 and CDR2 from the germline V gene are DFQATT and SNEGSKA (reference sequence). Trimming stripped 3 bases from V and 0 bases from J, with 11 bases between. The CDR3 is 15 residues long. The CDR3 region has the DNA TGCAGTGCTAGGGGGGGCCACGCGAACACCGGGGAGCTGTTTTTT. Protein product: CSARGGHANTGELFF.

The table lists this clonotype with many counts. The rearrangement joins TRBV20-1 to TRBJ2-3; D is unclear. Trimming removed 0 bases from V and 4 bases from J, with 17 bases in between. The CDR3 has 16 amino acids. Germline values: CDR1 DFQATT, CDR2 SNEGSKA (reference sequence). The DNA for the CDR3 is TGCAGTGCTAGAGAATTCCTTACTTCTATCCCAGATACGCAGTATTTT. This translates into CSAREFLTSIPDTQYF.

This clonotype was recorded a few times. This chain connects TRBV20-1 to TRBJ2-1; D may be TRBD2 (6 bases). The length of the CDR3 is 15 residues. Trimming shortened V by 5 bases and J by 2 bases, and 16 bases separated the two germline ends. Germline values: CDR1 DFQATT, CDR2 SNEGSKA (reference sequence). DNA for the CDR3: TGCAGTGCTCCAAAGGGCGGGAACCCCTACAATGAGCAGTTCTTC. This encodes CSAPKGGNPYNEQFF.

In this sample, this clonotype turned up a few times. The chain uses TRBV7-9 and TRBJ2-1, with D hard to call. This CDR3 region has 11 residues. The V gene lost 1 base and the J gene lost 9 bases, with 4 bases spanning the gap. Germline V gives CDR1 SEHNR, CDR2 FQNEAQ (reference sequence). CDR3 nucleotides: TGTGCCAGCAGCTTAGTCACTGAGCAGTTCTTC. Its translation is CASSLVTEQFF.

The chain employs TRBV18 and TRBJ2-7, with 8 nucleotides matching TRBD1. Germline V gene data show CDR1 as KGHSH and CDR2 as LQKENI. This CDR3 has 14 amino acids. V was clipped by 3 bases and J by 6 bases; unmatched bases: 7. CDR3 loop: CASSPGAGGLEQYF. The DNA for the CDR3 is TGTGCCAGCTCACCGGGTGCAGGGGGCCTCGAGCAGTACTTC.

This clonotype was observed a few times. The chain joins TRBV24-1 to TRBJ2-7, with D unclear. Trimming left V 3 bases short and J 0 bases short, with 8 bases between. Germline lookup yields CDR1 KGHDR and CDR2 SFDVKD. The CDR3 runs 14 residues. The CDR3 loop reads CATSDTGDSYEQYF. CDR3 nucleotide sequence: TGTGCCACCAGTGATACGGGTGACTCCTACGAGCAGTACTTC.

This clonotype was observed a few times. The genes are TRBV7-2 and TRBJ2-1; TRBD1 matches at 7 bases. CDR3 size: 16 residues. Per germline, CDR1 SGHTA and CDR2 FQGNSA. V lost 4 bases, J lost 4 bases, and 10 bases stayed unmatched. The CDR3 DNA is TGTGCCAGCAGCTCCGCAAGAAGGGGGCCGTACAATGAGCAGTTCTTC. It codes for CASSSARRGPYNEQFF.

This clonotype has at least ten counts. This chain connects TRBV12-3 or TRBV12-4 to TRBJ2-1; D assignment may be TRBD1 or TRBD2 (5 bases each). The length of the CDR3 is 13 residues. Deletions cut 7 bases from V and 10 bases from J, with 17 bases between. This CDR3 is CASTLRGMGEQFF. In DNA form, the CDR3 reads TGTGCCAGCACCTTGAGGGGTATGGGCGAGCAGTTCTTC.

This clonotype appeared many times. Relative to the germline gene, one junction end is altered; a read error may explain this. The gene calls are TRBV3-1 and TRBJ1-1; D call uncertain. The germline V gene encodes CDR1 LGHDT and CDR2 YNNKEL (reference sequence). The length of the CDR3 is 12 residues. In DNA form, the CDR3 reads TGCGCCAGCAGCCGGGGGAACACTGAAGCTTTCTTT. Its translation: CASSRGNTEAFF.

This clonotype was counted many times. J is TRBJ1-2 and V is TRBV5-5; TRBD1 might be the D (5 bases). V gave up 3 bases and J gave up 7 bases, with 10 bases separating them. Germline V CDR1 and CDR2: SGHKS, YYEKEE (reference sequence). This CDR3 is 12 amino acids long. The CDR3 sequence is CASSYGARGYTF. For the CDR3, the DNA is TGTGCCAGCAGCTACGGGGCTCGTGGCTACACCTTC.

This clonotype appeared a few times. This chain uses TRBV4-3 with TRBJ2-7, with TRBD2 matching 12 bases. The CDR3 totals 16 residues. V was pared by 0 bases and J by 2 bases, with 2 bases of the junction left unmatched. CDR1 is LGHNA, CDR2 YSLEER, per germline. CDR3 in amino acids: CASSQDLAGGTYEQYF. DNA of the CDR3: TGCGCCAGCAGCCAAGATCTAGCGGGAGGGACCTACGAGCAGTACTTC.

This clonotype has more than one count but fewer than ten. CDR3 coding DNA: TGTGCCAGCAGCTCGAGTACCGGGATCTCCTACGAGCAGTACTTC. It is translated as CASSSSTGISYEQYF. V usage is TRBV6-1 and J usage is TRBJ2-7; D might be TRBD2 (5 bases). This CDR3 spans 15 amino acids. Germline CDR1 is MNHNS and CDR2 is SASEGT. V dropped 6 bases and J dropped 0 bases, with 15 bases sitting between them.

CDR3 nucleotides: TGTGCCAGCAGTTTTCAAGCGGAAAGCTCCTACAATGAGCAGTTCTTC. Its protein is CASSFQAESSYNEQFF. The rearrangement joins TRBV12-3 or TRBV12-4 to TRBJ2-1, with a possible D match to TRBD2 (5 bases). The CDR3 consists of 16 residues. With 3 bases removed from V and 0 bases from J, the gap between germline ends came to 12 bases.

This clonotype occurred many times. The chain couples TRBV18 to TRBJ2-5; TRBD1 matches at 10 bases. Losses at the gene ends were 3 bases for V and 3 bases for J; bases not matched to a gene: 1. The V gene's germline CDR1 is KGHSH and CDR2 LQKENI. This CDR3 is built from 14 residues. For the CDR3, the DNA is TGTGCCAGCTCACCGGGGACAGGGGAAGAGACCCAGTACTTC. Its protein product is CASSPGTGEETQYF.